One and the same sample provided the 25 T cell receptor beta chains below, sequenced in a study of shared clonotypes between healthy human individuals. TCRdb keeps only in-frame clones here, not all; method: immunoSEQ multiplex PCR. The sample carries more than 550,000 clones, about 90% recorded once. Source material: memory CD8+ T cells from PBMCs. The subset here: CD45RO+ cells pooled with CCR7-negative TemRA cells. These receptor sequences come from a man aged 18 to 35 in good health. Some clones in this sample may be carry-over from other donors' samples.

The CDR3 coding sequence is TGTGCCAGCAGCCAAGAGGAGACAGGGGCCTACGAGCAGTACTTC. Protein sequence: CASSQEETGAYEQYF. V gene TRBV14 combines with J gene TRBJ2-7; TRBD1 matches at 8 bases. The junction had 3 bases not matched to a gene; V was cut back by 0 bases and J by 2 bases. Per the germline V gene, CDR1 is SGHDN and CDR2 is FVKESK. The CDR3 spans 15 residues. Full variable domain (rest looked up from reference TRBV14 and TRBJ2-7): EAGVTQFPSHSVIEKGQTVTLRCDPISGHDNLYWYRRVMGKEIKFLLHFVKESKQDESGMPNNRFLAERTGGTYSTLKVQPAELEDSGVYFCASSQEETGAYEQYFGPGTRLTVT.

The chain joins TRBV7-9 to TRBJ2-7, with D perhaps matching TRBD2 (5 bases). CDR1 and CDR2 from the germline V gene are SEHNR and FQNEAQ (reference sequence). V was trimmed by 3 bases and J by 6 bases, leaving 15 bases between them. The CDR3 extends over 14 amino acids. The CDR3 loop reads CASSLLEEAAEQYF. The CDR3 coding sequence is TGTGCCAGCAGCTTGCTAGAGGAGGCCGCCGAGCAGTACTTC.

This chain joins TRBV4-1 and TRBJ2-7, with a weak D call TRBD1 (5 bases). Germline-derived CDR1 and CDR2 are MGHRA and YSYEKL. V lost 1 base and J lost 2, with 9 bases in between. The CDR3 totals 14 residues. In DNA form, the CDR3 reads TGCGCCAGCAGCCAAGGTCGACAGCCCTACGAGCAGTACTTC. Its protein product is CASSQGRQPYEQYF.

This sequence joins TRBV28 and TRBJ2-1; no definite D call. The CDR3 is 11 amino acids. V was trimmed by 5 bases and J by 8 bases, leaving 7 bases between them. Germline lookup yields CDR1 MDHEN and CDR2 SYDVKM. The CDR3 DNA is TGTGCCAGCAGTCTGTCTCATGAGCAGTTCTTC. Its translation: CASSLSHEQFF.

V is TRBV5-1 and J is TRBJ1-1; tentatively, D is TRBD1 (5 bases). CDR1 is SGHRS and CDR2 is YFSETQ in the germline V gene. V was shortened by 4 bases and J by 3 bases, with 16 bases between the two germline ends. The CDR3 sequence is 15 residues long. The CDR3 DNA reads TGCGCCAGCAGCCCATGGTCAGGGAGTGACACTGAAGCTTTCTTT. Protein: CASSPWSGSDTEAFF.

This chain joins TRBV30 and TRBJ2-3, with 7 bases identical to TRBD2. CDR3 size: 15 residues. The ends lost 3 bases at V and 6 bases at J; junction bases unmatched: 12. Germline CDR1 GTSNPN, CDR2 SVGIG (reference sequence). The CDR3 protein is CAWSTAGEWADTQYF. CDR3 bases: TGTGCCTGGAGCACGGCGGGAGAGTGGGCGGATACGCAGTATTTT.

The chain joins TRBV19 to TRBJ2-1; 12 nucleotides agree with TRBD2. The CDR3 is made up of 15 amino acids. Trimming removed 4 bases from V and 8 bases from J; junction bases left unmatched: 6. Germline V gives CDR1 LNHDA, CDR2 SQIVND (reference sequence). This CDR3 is CASSTRLAGVYEQFF. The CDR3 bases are TGTGCCAGTAGTACCCGACTAGCGGGAGTTTATGAGCAGTTCTTC.

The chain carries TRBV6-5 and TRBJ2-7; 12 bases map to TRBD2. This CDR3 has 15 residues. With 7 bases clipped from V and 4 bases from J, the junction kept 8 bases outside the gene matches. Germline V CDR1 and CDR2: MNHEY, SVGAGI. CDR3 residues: CASTLRTSGVYEQYF. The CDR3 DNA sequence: TGTGCCAGCACCCTTAGGACTAGCGGGGTTTACGAGCAGTACTTC.

The CDR3 DNA follows: TGTGCCAGCAGCCTCGCCTTAGGCCCTGAAGGGACCGAGCAGTACTTC. Encoded protein: CASSLALGPEGTEQYF. The chain joins TRBV7-7 to TRBJ2-7; perhaps D is TRBD1 or TRBD2 (5 bases each). Trimming took 5 bases from V and 6 from J, leaving 23 bases between them. Germline V gene lookup returns CDR1 SSHAT and CDR2 FNYEAQ (reference sequence). CDR3 length: 16 amino acids.

The CDR3 sequence: CASSPRTGGPHNEQFF. CDR3 in DNA: TGTGCCAGCAGTCCGCGGACAGGGGGCCCCCACAATGAGCAGTTCTTC. This chain links TRBV28 with TRBJ2-1, with 11 bases aligning to TRBD1. CDR1 and CDR2 from the germline V gene are MDHEN and SYDVKM. The CDR3 runs 16 residues. V dropped 5 bases and J dropped 5; count of bases not matched to a gene: 8.

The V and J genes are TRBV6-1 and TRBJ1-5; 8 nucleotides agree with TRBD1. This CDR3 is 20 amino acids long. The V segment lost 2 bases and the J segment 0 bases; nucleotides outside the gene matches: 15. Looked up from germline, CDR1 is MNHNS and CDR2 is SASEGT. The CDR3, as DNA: TGTGCCAGCAGTGAACCCGAAAAACAGACAGGGGTATTTAGCAATCAGCCCCAGCATTTT. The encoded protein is CASSEPEKQTGVFSNQPQHF.

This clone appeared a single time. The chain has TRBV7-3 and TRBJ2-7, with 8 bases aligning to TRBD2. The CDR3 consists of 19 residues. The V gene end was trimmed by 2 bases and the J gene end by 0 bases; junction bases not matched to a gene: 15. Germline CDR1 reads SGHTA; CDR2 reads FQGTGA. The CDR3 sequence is CASSLDLGLVLESSYEQYF. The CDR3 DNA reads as TGTGCCAGCAGCTTAGACCTGGGACTAGTTTTAGAAAGCTCCTACGAGCAGTACTTC. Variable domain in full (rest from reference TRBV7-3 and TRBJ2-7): GAGVSQTPSNKVTEKGKYVELRCDPISGHTALYWYRQSLGQGPEFLIYFQGTGAADDSGLPNDRFFAVRPEGSVSTLKIQRTERGDSAVYLCASSLDLGLVLESSYEQYFGPGTRLTVT.

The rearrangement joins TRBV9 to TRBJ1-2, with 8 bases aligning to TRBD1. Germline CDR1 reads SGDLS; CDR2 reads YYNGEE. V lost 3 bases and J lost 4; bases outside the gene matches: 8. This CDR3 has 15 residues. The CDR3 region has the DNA TGTGCCAGCAGCGGAGACAGGGGTTGGGTCTATGGCTACACCTTC. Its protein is CASSGDRGWVYGYTF.

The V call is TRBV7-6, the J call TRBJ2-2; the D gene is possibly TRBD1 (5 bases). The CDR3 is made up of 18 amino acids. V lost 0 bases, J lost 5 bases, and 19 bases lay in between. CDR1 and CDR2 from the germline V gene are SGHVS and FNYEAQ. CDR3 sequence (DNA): TGTGCCAGCAGCTTAGCGCGTCGGGCAGGGCTGGGAACCGGGGAGCTGTTTTTT. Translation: CASSLARRAGLGTGELFF.

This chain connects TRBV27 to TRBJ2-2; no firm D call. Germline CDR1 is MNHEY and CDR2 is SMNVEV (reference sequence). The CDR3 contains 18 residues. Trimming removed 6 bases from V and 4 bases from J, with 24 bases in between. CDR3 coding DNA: TGTGCCAGCAGGCACGGAGCTTACATACCTAAGGGCACCGGGGAGCTGTTTTTT. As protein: CASRHGAYIPKGTGELFF.

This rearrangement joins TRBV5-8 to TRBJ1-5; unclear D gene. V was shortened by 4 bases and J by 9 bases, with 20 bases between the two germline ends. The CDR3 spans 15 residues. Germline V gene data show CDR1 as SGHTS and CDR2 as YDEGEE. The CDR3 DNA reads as TGTGCCAGCAGCCCCCCCAGAAAAGCCTTAGTGCCCCAGCATTTT. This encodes CASSPPRKALVPQHF.

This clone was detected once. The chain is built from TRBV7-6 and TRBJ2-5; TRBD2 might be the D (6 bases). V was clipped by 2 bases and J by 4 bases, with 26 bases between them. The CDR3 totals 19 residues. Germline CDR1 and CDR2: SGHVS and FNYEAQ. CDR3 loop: CASSLLVPAALREVETQYF. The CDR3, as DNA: TGTGCCAGCAGCTTATTGGTCCCAGCGGCTCTAAGGGAGGTAGAGACCCAGTACTTC. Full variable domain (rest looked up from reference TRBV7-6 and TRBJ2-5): GAGVSQSPRYKVTKRGQDVALRCDPISGHVSLYWYRQALGQGPEFLTYFNYEAQQDKSGLPNDRFSAERPEGSISTLTIQRTEQRDSAMYRCASSLLVPAALREVETQYFGPGTRLLVL.

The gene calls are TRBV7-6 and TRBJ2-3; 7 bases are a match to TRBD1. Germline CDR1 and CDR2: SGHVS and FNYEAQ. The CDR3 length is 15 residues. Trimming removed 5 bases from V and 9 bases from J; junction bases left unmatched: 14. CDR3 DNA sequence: TGTGCCAGCAGCAGACAGGGTGAACGGGTGGACACGCAGTATTTT. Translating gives CASSRQGERVDTQYF. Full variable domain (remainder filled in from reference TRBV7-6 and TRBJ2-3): GAGVSQSPRYKVTKRGQDVALRCDPISGHVSLYWYRQALGQGPEFLTYFNYEAQQDKSGLPNDRFSAERPEGSISTLTIQRTEQRDSAMYRCASSRQGERVDTQYFGPGTRLTVL.

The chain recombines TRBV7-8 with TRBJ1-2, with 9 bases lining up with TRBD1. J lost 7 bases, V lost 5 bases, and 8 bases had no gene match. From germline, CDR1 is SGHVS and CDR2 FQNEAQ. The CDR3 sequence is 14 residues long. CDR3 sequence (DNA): TGTGCCAGCAGCCCCCGGGACAGGGTTTCTGGCTACACCTTC. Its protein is CASSPRDRVSGYTF.

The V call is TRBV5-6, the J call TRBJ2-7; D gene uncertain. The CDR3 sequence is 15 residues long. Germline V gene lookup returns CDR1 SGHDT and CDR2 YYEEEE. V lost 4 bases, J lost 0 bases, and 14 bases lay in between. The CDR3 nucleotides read TGTGCCAGCAGCCAAACGGTTGGAAGCTCCTACGAGCAGTACTTC. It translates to CASSQTVGSSYEQYF.

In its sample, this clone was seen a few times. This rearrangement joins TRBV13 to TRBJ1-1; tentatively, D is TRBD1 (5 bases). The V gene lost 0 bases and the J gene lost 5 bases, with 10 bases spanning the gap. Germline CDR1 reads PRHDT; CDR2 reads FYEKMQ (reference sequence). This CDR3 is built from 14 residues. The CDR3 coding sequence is TGTGCCAGCAGCTTAGGGGCAGGGAGGACTGAAGCTTTCTTT. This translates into CASSLGAGRTEAFF.

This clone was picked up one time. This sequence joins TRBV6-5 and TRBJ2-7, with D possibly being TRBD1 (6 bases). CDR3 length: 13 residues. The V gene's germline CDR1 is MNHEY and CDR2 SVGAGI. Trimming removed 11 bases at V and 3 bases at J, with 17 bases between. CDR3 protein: CASGAVSGYEQYF. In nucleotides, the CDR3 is TGTGCCTCAGGGGCGGTCTCAGGCTACGAGCAGTACTTC.

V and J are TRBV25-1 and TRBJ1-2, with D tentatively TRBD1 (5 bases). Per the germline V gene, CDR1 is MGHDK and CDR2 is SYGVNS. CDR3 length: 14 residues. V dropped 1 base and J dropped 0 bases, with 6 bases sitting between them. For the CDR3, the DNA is TGTGCCAGCAGTGAATGGGGGGCTAACTATGGCTACACCTTC. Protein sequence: CASSEWGANYGYTF.

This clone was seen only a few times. The CDR3 here is CASSPGSTEAFF. CDR3 sequence (DNA): TGTGCCAGCTCACCAGGGAGCACTGAAGCTTTCTTT. The chain has TRBV18 and TRBJ1-1; no clear D gene. V was clipped by 2 bases and J by 4 bases, with 5 bases between them. Germline values: CDR1 KGHSH, CDR2 LQKENI. The CDR3 extends over 12 amino acids.

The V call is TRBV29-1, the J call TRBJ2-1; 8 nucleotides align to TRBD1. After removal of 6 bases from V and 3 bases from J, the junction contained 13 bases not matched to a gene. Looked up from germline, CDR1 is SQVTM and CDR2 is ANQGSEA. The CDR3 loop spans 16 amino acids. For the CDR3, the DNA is TGCAGCGTACGGGACAGGCCACCCGAGGTCTACAATGAGCAGTTCTTC. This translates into CSVRDRPPEVYNEQFF.